The present T cell receptor beta chain was sequenced within a study of blood T cell repertoires in COVID-19. Study-wide background: Donors in the United States, Italy and Spain gave samples during acute or convalescent COVID-19. T cells, B-cell-depleted T cells, or PBMCs supplied cDNA or gDNA.

As handled by the study authors: Researchers report that nucleated cell counts were estimated from reference gene primer amplification. Sequenced by immunoSEQ multiplex PCR; TCRdb stores in-frame clones only, minus some. V, J and clone size were drawn from that table, and D and trimming were deduced from the DNA. Among roughly 110,000 clones listed, 75% to 95% were seen once. This CDR3 spans 14 amino acids. V gave up 4 bases and J gave up 7 bases, with 17 bases separating them. Germline lookup yields CDR1 SGHNT and CDR2 YYREEE (reference sequence). The clonotype originates from a woman aged 30 to 39 with acute or convalescent COVID-19. V usage is TRBV5-4 and J usage is TRBJ1-2; D not resolved. The sequenced sample consisted of peripheral blood. The CDR3 here is CASSDSIPLGGYTF. Written as DNA, the CDR3 is TGTGCCAGCAGCGACTCTATACCCCTAGGTGGCTACACCTTC.